This T cell receptor beta chain was observed in a study of OX40 agonist ivuxolimab in advanced cancers. Study at large: In this cohort, patients received ivuxolimab, an agonistic anti-OX40 (CD134) antibody.

Note on this clone: The sample carries other DNA sequences with the same CDR3.

This table comes from immunoSEQ multiplex PCR, and its TCRdb copy is limited to in-frame clones, with some not included. Of around 120,000 clones listed, roughly nine tenths are singletons. Trimming cost V 2 bases and J 4 bases, with 5 bases left between them. The germline gives CDR1 MDHEN, CDR2 SYDVKM. This CDR3 spans 12 amino acids. The V and J genes are TRBV28 and TRBJ1-2, with D possibly being TRBD1 (5 bases). The TCR was taken from an adult with an advanced solid tumor such as melanoma, head and neck, liver or kidney cancer. Material: CD4+ or CD8+ T cells sorted from blood, obtained in a trial of the OX40 agonist ivuxolimab. This chain's CDR3 is CASSLGGYGYTF. The CDR3 DNA follows: TGTGCCAGCAGTTTAGGGGGCTATGGCTACACCTTC.